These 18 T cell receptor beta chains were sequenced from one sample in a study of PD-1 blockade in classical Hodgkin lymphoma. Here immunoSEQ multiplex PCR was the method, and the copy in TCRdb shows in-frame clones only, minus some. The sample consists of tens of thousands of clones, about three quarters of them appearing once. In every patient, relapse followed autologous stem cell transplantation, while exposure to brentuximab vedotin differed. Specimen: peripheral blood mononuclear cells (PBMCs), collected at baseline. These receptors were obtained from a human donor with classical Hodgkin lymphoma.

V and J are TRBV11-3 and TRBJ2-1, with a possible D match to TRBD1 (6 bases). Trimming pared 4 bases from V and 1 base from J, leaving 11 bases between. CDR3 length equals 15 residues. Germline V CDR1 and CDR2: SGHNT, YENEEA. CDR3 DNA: TGTGCCAGCAGCTACCTCACAGGGTCCTACAATGAGCAGTTCTTC. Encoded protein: CASSYLTGSYNEQFF.

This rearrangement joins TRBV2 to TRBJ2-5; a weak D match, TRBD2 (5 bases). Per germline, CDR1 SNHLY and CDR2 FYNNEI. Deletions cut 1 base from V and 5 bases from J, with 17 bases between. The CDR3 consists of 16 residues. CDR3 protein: CASSEVSAGVWETQYF. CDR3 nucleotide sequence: TGTGCCAGCAGTGAAGTTAGCGCTGGGGTGTGGGAGACCCAGTACTTC.

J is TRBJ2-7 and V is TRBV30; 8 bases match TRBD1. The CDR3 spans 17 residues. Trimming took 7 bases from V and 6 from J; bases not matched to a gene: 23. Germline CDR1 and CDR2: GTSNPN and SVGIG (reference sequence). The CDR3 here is CAYPRGDRPIMGIEQYF. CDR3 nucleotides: TGTGCCTACCCCAGGGGGGACAGGCCTATCATGGGGATCGAGCAGTACTTC. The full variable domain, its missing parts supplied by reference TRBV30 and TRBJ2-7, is SQTIHQWPATLVQPVGSPLSLECTVEGTSNPNLYWYRQAAGRGLQLLFYSVGIGQISSEVPQNLSASRPQDRQFILSSKKLLLSDSGFYLCAYPRGDRPIMGIEQYFGPGTRLTVT.

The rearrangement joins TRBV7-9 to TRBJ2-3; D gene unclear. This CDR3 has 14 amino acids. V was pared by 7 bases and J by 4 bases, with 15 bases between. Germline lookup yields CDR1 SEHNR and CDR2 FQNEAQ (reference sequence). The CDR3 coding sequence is TGTGCCAGCACCCTCAGTCCCGGCGCAGATACGCAGTATTTT. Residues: CASTLSPGADTQYF.

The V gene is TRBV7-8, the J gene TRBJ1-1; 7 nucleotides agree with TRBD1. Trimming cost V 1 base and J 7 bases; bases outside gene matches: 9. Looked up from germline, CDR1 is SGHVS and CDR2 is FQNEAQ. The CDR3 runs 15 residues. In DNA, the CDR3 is TGTGCCAGCAGCTTAGTGGGCGGGACAGCTTTTGAAGCTTTCTTT. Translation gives CASSLVGGTAFEAFF.

CDR3 sequence: CSVTPQGKPYEQYF. In DNA form, the CDR3 reads TGCAGCGTGACCCCACAGGGAAAGCCCTACGAGCAGTACTTC. V and J are TRBV29-1 and TRBJ2-7, with D possibly matching TRBD1 (6 bases). The germline V gene has CDR1 SQVTM and CDR2 ANQGSEA. Between the trimmed V and J ends, which lost 6 bases and 2 bases, there was a span of 17 bases. CDR3 length: 14 amino acids.

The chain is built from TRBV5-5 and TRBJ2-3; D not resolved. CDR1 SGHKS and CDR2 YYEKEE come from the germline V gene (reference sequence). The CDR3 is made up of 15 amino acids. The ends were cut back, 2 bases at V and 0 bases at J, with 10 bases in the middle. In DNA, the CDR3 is TGTGCCAGCAGCTTAGGCGACCGAAGCACAGATACGCAGTATTTT. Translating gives CASSLGDRSTDTQYF.

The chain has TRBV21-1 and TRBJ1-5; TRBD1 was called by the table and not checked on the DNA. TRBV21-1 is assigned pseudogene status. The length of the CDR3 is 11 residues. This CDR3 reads CASTLAQPQHF. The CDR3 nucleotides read TGTGCCAGCACCCTGGCTCAGCCCCAGCATTTT.

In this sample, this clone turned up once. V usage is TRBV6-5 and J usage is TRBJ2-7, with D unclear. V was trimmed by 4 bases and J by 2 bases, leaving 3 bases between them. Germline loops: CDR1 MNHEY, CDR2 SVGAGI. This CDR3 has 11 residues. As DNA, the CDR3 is TGTGCCAGCAGTTCTCCCTACGAGCAGTACTTC. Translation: CASSSPYEQYF.

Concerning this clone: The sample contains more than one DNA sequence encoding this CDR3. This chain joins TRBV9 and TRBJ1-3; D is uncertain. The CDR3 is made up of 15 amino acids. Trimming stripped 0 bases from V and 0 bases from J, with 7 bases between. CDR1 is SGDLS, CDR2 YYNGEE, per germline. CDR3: CASSVGGASGNTIYF. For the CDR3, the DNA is TGTGCCAGCAGCGTAGGGGGTGCCTCTGGAAACACCATATATTTT.

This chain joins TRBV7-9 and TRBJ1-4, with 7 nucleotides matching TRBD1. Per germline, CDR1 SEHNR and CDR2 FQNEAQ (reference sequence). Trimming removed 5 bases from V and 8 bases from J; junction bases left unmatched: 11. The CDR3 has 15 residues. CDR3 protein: CASSPLGTEGEKLFF. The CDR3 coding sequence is TGTGCCAGCAGCCCTCTCGGGACAGAGGGCGAAAAACTGTTTTTT.

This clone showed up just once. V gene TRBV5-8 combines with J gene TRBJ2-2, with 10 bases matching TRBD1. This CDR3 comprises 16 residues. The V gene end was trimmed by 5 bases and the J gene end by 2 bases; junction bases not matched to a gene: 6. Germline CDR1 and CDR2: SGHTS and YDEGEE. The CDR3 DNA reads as TGTGCCAGCAGACCCGGGACAGGGGTAAACACCGGGGAGCTGTTTTTT. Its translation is CASRPGTGVNTGELFF.

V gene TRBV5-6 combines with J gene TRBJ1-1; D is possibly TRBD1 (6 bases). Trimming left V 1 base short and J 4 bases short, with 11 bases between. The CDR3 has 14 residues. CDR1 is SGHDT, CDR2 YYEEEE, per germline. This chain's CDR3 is CASSLTGSVTEAFF. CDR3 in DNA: TGTGCCAGCAGCTTGACAGGGTCGGTCACTGAAGCTTTCTTT.

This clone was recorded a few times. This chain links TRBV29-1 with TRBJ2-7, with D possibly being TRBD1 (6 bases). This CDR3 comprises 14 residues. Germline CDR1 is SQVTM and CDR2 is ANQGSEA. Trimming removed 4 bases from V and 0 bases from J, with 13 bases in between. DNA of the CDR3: TGCAGCGTTGTCGCCCGGGACATCTCCTACGAGCAGTACTTC. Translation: CSVVARDISYEQYF.

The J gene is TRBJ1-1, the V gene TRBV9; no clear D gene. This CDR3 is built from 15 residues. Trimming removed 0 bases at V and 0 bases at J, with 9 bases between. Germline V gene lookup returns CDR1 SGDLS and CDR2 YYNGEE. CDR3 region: CASSVAAGLNTEAFF. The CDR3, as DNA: TGTGCCAGCAGCGTAGCCGCGGGTTTGAACACTGAAGCTTTCTTT.

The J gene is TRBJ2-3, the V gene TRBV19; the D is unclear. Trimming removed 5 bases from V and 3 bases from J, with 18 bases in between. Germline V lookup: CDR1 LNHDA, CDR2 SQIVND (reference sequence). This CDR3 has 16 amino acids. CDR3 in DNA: TGTGCCAGTAGTCCATTATTGCAGAAAGGGACAGATACGCAGTATTTT. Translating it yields CASSPLLQKGTDTQYF. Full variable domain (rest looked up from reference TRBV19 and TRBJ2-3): DGGITQSPKYLFRKEGQNVTLSCEQNLNHDAMYWYRQDPGQGLRLIYYSQIVNDFQKGDIAEGYSVSREKKESFPLTVTSAQKNPTAFYLCASSPLLQKGTDTQYFGPGTRLTVL.

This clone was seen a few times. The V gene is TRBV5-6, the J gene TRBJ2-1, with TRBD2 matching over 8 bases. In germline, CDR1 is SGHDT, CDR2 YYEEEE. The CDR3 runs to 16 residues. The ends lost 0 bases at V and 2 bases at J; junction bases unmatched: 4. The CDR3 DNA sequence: TGTGCCAGCAGCTTGGGGGTTAGCGGGGCCTACAATGAGCAGTTCTTC. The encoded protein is CASSLGVSGAYNEQFF.

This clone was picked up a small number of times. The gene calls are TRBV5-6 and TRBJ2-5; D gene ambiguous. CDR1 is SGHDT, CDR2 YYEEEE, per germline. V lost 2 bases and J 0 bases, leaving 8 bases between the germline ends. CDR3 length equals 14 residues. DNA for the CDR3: TGTGCCAGCAGCTTTAGCACGTACCAAGAGACCCAGTACTTC. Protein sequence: CASSFSTYQETQYF.